This TCR delta chain is drawn from a study of delta chain sequences of gamma delta T cells (TCRdb year 2017). Libraries came from PCR. TCRdb shows the sequencer as Illumina MiSeq. The public reads were reprocessed by TCRdb using CATT, and rows of matching DNA were later combined. The sample has roughly 3,100 delta-chain clones on record, under 80% of them singletons. The ten top clones hold under 65% of the sample. Only a few counts were recorded for this clone. Its antigen remains undetermined. The protein in TCRdb stems from a much larger clone and differs at residue 3 from this DNA's translation, likely a read error; here the protein is translated from the DNA. Inclusive of the bounding cysteine and phenylalanine, the CDR3 is 20 residues long. Only the CDR3 DNA is retained, 60 bases long and in frame from the first base. From the germline V gene, CDR1 is GEAIGNYY and CDR2 is EKD.

The clonotype originates from a human donor with breast cancer. The sequence links TRDV2 to TRDJ1; perhaps TRDD3 is the D gene, with 6 bases matching. The sample consisted of a tumor sample. The sequenced DNA is TGTGCCTGGGACACCGTGTCAAGGGAGGGGGACCGACCTTACACCGATAAACTCATCTTT. Translation gives CAWDTVSREGDRPYTDKLIF.